Listed below are T cell receptor beta chains from one sample, sequenced in a study of blood T cell repertoires in COVID-19. TCRdb keeps only in-frame clones here, not all; method: immunoSEQ multiplex PCR. The profile covers fewer than 150,000 clones, with approximately 87% appearing a single time and roughly 3.6% taken by the ten largest. The material sequenced was peripheral blood. The receptors derive from an older woman with acute or convalescent COVID-19. CDR3s include the opening cysteine and the closing phenylalanine or tryptophan. D genes are given only for firm matches. Size is stated for part of the rows, as once, few or many counts, or as a class when the clone is expanded.

V,J,D,size,CDR3,DNA
TRBV2,TRBJ1-2,.,.,CASSEPDSYGYTF,TGTGCCAGCAGCGAACCGGACAGCTATGGCTACACCTTC
TRBV7-2,TRBJ1-2,TRBD1,.,CASSSFGQGVYGYTF,TGTGCCAGCAGCTCTTTCGGACAGGGCGTCTATGGCTACACCTTC
TRBV5-4,TRBJ1-1,.,once,CASSQDRYSTEAFF,TGTGCCAGCAGCCAAGACAGGTATAGTACTGAAGCTTTCTTT
TRBV9,TRBJ2-2,TRBD2,.,CASSPRLAGGPGRTGELFF,TGTGCCAGCAGCCCCAGACTAGCGGGAGGGCCGGGGCGCACCGGGGAGCTGTTTTTT
TRBV12-5,TRBJ2-3,TRBD1,.,CASGLARQGYSDTQYF,TGTGCTAGTGGTTTGGCTCGACAGGGTTACTCAGATACGCAGTATTTT
TRBV28,TRBJ1-2,.,.,CASSPRGYGYTF,TGTGCCAGCAGTCCCCGGGGCTATGGCTACACCTTC
TRBV9,TRBJ2-2,TRBD2,once,CASSVRASGNTGELFF,TGTGCCAGCAGCGTTAGGGCTAGCGGTAACACCGGGGAGCTGTTTTTT
TRBV3-1/TRBV3-2,TRBJ1-2,.,.,CASSQETAGLGGYTF,TGTGCCAGCAGCCAAGAGACAGCGGGGCTAGGAGGCTACACCTTC
TRBV12-5,TRBJ1-4,.,.,CASGLPPDSRNEKLFF,TGTGCTAGTGGTTTGCCGCCGGACAGTCGAAATGAAAAACTGTTTTTT
TRBV5-8,TRBJ2-3,TRBD2,.,CASSLDAAGVSDTQYF,TGTGCCAGCAGCTTGGATGCGGCGGGAGTATCAGATACGCAGTATTTT
TRBV27,TRBJ1-6,TRBD1,.,CASSLGRGSPNSPLHF,TGTGCCAGCAGTTTGGGCAGGGGGTCGCCTAATTCACCCCTCCACTTT
TRBV6-5,TRBJ1-2,TRBD1,.,CASSYGPRTGNGYTF,TGTGCCAGCAGTTACGGTCCCAGGACAGGGAATGGCTACACCTTC
TRBV4-2,TRBJ1-1,.,.,CASSQDRLPNTKAFF,TGTGCCAGCAGCCAAGATCGGTTACCGAATACTAAAGCTTTCTTT
TRBV18,TRBJ1-2,.,.,CASSPPGRGAHGYTF,TGTGCCAGCTCACCACCCGGACGGGGGGCGCATGGCTACACCTTC
TRBV5-1,TRBJ1-1,TRBD1,.,CASSLDRGRTEAFF,TGCGCCAGCAGCTTGGACAGGGGGCGGACTGAAGCTTTCTTT
TRBV5-5,TRBJ1-1,.,.,CASSFVRAGSTEAFF,TGTGCCAGCAGCTTTGTCAGGGCGGGGAGCACTGAAGCTTTCTTT
TRBV2,TRBJ1-6,.,once,CASSEEERVGSPLHF,TGTGCCAGCAGTGAAGAGGAGAGGGTTGGATCACCCCTCCACTTT
TRBV6-5,TRBJ1-6,TRBD1,.,CASRLGTGGSPLHF,TGTGCCAGCAGACTTGGGACAGGGGGATCACCCCTCCACTTT
TRBV3-1/TRBV3-2,TRBJ1-6,TRBD1,.,CASSLQGQDRASPLHF,TGTGCCAGCAGCCTCCAAGGTCAGGACAGGGCTTCACCCCTCCACTTT
TRBV19,TRBJ2-2,.,.,CASSIVQGVRTGELFF,TGTGCCAGTAGTATAGTACAGGGAGTCAGAACCGGGGAGCTGTTTTTT
TRBV1,TRBJ2-3,.,.,CTSSQVPPGTQYF,TGCACCAGCAGCCAGGTGCCCCCAGGGACGCAGTATTTT
TRBV28,TRBJ1-3,.,.,CASFSAGGPGNTIYF,TGTGCCAGCTTCTCGGCGGGGGGTCCTGGAAACACCATATATTTT
TRBV29-1,TRBJ1-2,TRBD1,once,CSDSTGSGGYTF,TGCAGCGATTCGACAGGGTCGGGCGGCTACACCTTC
TRBV3-1/TRBV3-2,TRBJ1-2,TRBD1,.,CVSSPGQHGYGYTF,TGTGTCAGCAGCCCGGGACAGCATGGCTATGGCTACACCTTC
TRBV6-5,TRBJ1-5,.,.,CASSYSMQVKNQPQHF,TGTGCCAGCAGTTACTCGATGCAGGTAAAGAATCAGCCCCAGCATTTT
TRBV29-1,TRBJ1-4,.,.,CSVAVTGVGEKLFF,TGCAGCGTTGCGGTCACAGGCGTCGGTGAAAAACTGTTTTTT
TRBV19,TRBJ1-1,TRBD1,.,CASSDRVSTEAFF,TGTGCCAGTAGTGACAGGGTTAGCACTGAAGCTTTCTTT
TRBV6-6,TRBJ2-1,.,.,CASSRLINEQFF,TGTGCCAGCAGTAGACTCATCAATGAGCAGTTCTTC
TRBV6-5,TRBJ2-3,TRBD1,.,CASRPPGQGADTQYF,TGTGCCAGCAGGCCGCCGGGACAGGGGGCAGATACGCAGTATTTT
TRBV2,TRBJ1-1,TRBD1,.,CASSEGDRGRVTEAFF,TGTGCCAGCAGTGAGGGAGACAGGGGTCGGGTCACTGAAGCTTTCTTT
TRBV27,TRBJ2-3,TRBD2,.,CASRLTSGRPGDTQYF,TGTGCCAGCAGACTTACTAGCGGGAGGCCCGGAGATACGCAGTATTTT
TRBV30,TRBJ1-3,TRBD1,once,CAWDRGLSGNTIYF,TGTGCCTGGGACAGGGGTCTCTCTGGAAACACCATATATTTT
TRBV19,TRBJ1-3,.,.,CASSILVGNTIYF,TGTGCCAGTAGTATACTAGTGGGAAACACCATATATTTT
TRBV7-8,TRBJ2-4,TRBD2,.,CASSGLAGVAKNIQYF,TGTGCCAGCAGCGGACTAGCGGGAGTCGCCAAAAACATTCAGTACTTC
TRBV5-6,TRBJ1-1,.,.,CASSLDTEAFF,TGTGCCAGCAGCCTAGACACTGAAGCTTTCTTT
TRBV28,TRBJ1-2,TRBD1,few,CASSDDRGYGYTF,TGTGCCAGCAGTGACGACAGGGGCTATGGCTACACCTTC
TRBV10-3,TRBJ2-1,TRBD2,.,CAISGLAGSKGGYNEQFF,TGTGCCATCAGTGGCCTAGCGGGATCAAAGGGGGGCTACAATGAGCAGTTCTTC
TRBV10-3,TRBJ1-1,.,.,CAISERAEAFF,TGTGCCATCAGTGAACGCGCTGAAGCTTTCTTT
TRBV6-6,TRBJ1-2,.,.,CASSPTTAPGGGADGYTF,TGTGCCAGCAGTCCCACTACGGCACCTGGGGGGGGCGCAGATGGCTACACCTTC
TRBV6-5,TRBJ2-7,TRBD2,.,CASKPGGSDEQYF,TGTGCCAGCAAGCCGGGAGGGAGTGACGAGCAGTACTTC
TRBV29-1,TRBJ1-1,.,.,CSVRERGRQNTEAFF,TGCAGCGTTCGCGAGCGGGGTCGGCAGAACACTGAAGCTTTCTTT
TRBV5-6,TRBJ1-5,.,.,CASSFWPGSSNQPQHF,TGTGCCAGCAGCTTTTGGCCGGGATCTAGCAATCAGCCCCAGCATTTT
TRBV15,TRBJ1-4,.,few,CATSIVATNEKLFF,TGTGCCACCAGCATAGTTGCAACTAATGAAAAACTGTTTTTT
TRBV11-2,TRBJ2-3,.,.,CASSQGLLTDTQYF,TGTGCCAGCAGCCAAGGACTCCTCACAGATACGCAGTATTTT
TRBV6-5,TRBJ1-5,TRBD1,.,CASRTGGGKPQHF,TGTGCCAGCAGGACAGGGGGCGGCAAGCCCCAGCATTTT
TRBV29-1,TRBJ2-2,.,.,CSVWGDEAGELFF,TGCAGCGTATGGGGAGATGAGGCCGGGGAGCTGTTTTTT
TRBV24-1,TRBJ1-2,TRBD1,.,CATSDPGQVYGYTF,TGTGCCACCAGTGACCCGGGACAGGTTTATGGCTACACCTTC
TRBV3-1/TRBV3-2,TRBJ2-5,.,.,CASSRSGEETQYF,TGTGCCAGCAGCCGGAGCGGTGAAGAGACCCAGTACTTC
TRBV27,TRBJ2-7,TRBD2,.,CASSFGGTRIYEQYF,TGTGCCAGCAGTTTTGGCGGGACTAGAATCTACGAGCAGTACTTC
TRBV9,TRBJ1-1,.,.,CASSAQGSNTEAFF,TGTGCCAGCAGCGCACAGGGATCGAACACTGAAGCTTTCTTT
TRBV6-6,TRBJ1-1,.,few,CASSTTAGTEAFF,TGTGCCAGCAGCACTACCGCTGGCACTGAAGCTTTCTTT